Presented here are 29 T cell receptor beta chains from one specimen sequenced in a study of T cell repertoires in cytomegalovirus infection. Their antigens remain unidentified. TCRdb processed the reads anew with MiXCR; each CDR3 protein has one entry. In the table there are about 34,000 distinct CDR3 sequences, just over 50% of which are singletons. The source material was CD8+ T cells from cultured PBMCs, sampled from culture after CMV antigen stimulation. Receptors originate from a human donor in good health (CMV status not recorded). Some clones in this sample may be carry-over from other donors' samples.

The chain carries TRBV13 and TRBJ2-1, with TRBD2 as a possible D gene (6 bases). Germline values: CDR1 PRHDT, CDR2 FYEKMQ (reference sequence). This CDR3 region has 15 residues. Trimming took 5 bases from V and 8 from J, leaving 19 bases between them. DNA for the CDR3: TGTGCCAGCAGCCCGGTAGGGCTAGCGAACTATGAGCAGTTCTTC. Amino acid sequence: CASSPVGLANYEQFF.

This clonotype has a handful of counts. This chain connects TRBV12-3 or TRBV12-4 to TRBJ1-3; 9 positions match TRBD1. CDR3 size: 16 residues. With V trimmed by 9 bases and J by 0 bases, 9 bases remained unmatched. CDR3 sequence (DNA): TGTGCCAGTGTACAGGGGGCGGAAAGCTCTGGAAACACCATATATTTT. Translating gives CASVQGAESSGNTIYF.

The chain links TRBV12-3 or TRBV12-4 to TRBJ2-7; D is unresolved. The V and J ends lost 4 bases and 2 bases respectively, with 9 bases between them. The CDR3 sequence is 13 residues long. CDR3 sequence: CASSSAGPYEQYF. The CDR3 coding sequence is TGTGCCAGCAGTTCGGCAGGACCCTACGAGCAGTACTTC.

This clonotype was counted between two and nine times. The chain combines TRBV7-9 with TRBJ2-5, with D maybe TRBD2 (6 bases). The germline gives CDR1 SEHNR, CDR2 FQNEAQ (reference sequence). V was trimmed by 0 bases and J by 0 bases, leaving 8 bases between them. The CDR3 has 15 amino acids. This chain's CDR3 is CASSLAGGHQETQYF. The DNA for the CDR3 is TGTGCCAGCAGCTTAGCGGGGGGACACCAAGAGACCCAGTACTTC.

This clonotype was seen a handful of times. The chain is built from TRBV24-1 and TRBJ2-3; perhaps TRBD2 as D (5 bases). Deletions cut 5 bases from V and 1 base from J, with 6 bases between. Germline CDR1 and CDR2: KGHDR and SFDVKD. This CDR3 has 13 residues. DNA for the CDR3: TGTGCCACCAGTGGGCGGGGCACAGATACGCAGTATTTT. Translated: CATSGRGTDTQYF.

J is TRBJ2-7 and V is TRBV20-1; no firm D call. V lost 3 bases, J lost 1 base, and 10 bases lay in between. The germline CDR1 and CDR2 sequences are DFQATT and SNEGSKA (reference sequence). The CDR3 loop spans 13 amino acids. CDR3 coding DNA: TGCAGTGCTAGGGTCCCAGATTCCTACGAGCAGTACTTC. Translated, it gives CSARVPDSYEQYF.

The chain is built from TRBV7-8 and TRBJ2-1, with D maybe TRBD2 (5 bases). This CDR3 region has 13 residues. Trimming stripped 1 base from V and 6 bases from J, with 7 bases between. In germline, CDR1 is SGHVS, CDR2 FQNEAQ. CDR3 region: CASSLVSANEQFF. CDR3 sequence (DNA): TGTGCCAGCAGCTTAGTTAGCGCCAATGAGCAGTTCTTC.

There are a few counts of this clonotype. Germline and junction disagree at one end, which may indicate a read error. The gene calls are TRBV4-3 and TRBJ2-3; D is unresolved. Germline CDR1 and CDR2: LGHNA and YSLEER. The CDR3 length is 14 residues. The CDR3 sequence is CASSQERPGDTQYF. The CDR3 DNA sequence: TGTGCCAGCAGCCAAGAACGGCCGGGAGATACGCAGTATTTT.

This clonotype was counted many times. The chain uses TRBV6-2 or TRBV6-3 and TRBJ2-1, with TRBD2 matching 12 bases. Germline CDR1 MNHEY, CDR2 SVGEGT. The CDR3 extends over 20 amino acids. The ends lost 0 bases at V and 9 bases at J; junction bases unmatched: 18. DNA of the CDR3: TGTGCCAGCAGTTACTCGAGGTCCCGGGCTAGCGGGGGGGCCGTAGGTGAGCAGTTCTTC. It translates to CASSYSRSRASGGAVGEQFF.

V gene TRBV12-5 combines with J gene TRBJ2-5, with D possibly being TRBD1 or TRBD2 (5 bases each). Germline loops: CDR1 LGHNT, CDR2 FRNRAP. The CDR3 has 18 residues. V dropped 4 bases and J dropped 4 bases, with 25 bases sitting between them. This CDR3 is CASGSDPRAGPTGETQYF. In DNA form, the CDR3 reads TGTGCTAGTGGTTCGGACCCGAGGGCAGGGCCCACCGGAGAGACCCAGTACTTC.

The chain has TRBV12-5 and TRBJ2-5; TRBD1 aligns across 8 bases. V gave up 0 bases and J gave up 7 bases; unmatched junction bases: 10. The CDR3 loop spans 16 amino acids. CDR1 is LGHNT, CDR2 FRNRAP, per germline. The CDR3 sequence is CASGLVDRGPLRTQYF. The CDR3 region has the DNA TGTGCTAGTGGTTTGGTCGACAGGGGCCCGTTAAGGACCCAGTACTTC.

Notes on this clonotype: A much larger clone is a single base away; this may be a read error. The CDR3 sequence: CASSPRGDSNQPRHF. CDR3 sequence (DNA): TGTGCCAGCAGCCCTCGGGGGGATAGCAATCAGCCCCGGCATTTT. The J gene is TRBJ1-5, the V gene TRBV7-6, with D perhaps matching TRBD1 (5 bases). CDR1 is SGHVS and CDR2 is FNYEAQ in the germline V gene. CDR3 length: 15 amino acids.

The V gene is TRBV7-3, the J gene TRBJ1-1; D might be TRBD1 (5 bases). Per germline, CDR1 SGHTA and CDR2 FQGTGA. This CDR3 has 14 residues. V was shortened by 5 bases and J by 4 bases, with 14 bases between the two germline ends. The CDR3 DNA sequence: TGTGCCAGCAGCCAAACAGGTACCGGCACTGAAGCTTTCTTT. It encodes CASSQTGTGTEAFF.

The V call is TRBV7-2, the J call TRBJ1-1, with 11 bases lining up with TRBD1. The trim removed 5 bases at V and 5 bases at J, leaving 10 bases unmatched. The CDR3 length is 16 residues. The germline CDR1 and CDR2 sequences are SGHTA and FQGNSA. The CDR3 here is CASSPGTGGGWTEAFF. CDR3 bases: TGTGCCAGCAGCCCAGGGACAGGGGGGGGGTGGACTGAAGCTTTCTTT.

The chain is built from TRBV20-1 and TRBJ1-5; no clear D gene. From germline, CDR1 is DFQATT and CDR2 SNEGSKA (reference sequence). Trimming took 0 bases from V and 6 from J, leaving 15 bases between them. The CDR3 extends over 15 amino acids. CDR3 sequence reads: CSARDRRWEGQPQHF. The CDR3 nucleotides are TGCAGTGCTAGAGATCGTCGGTGGGAGGGTCAGCCCCAGCATTTT.

This rearrangement joins TRBV5-4 to TRBJ2-3; no definite D call. CDR3 length equals 15 residues. Deletions cut 0 bases from V and 0 bases from J, with 8 bases between. The germline V gene encodes CDR1 SGHNT and CDR2 YYREEE (reference sequence). The CDR3 region has the DNA TGTGCCAGCAGCTTGGGCGGAACTAGCACAGATACGCAGTATTTT. As protein: CASSLGGTSTDTQYF.

This clonotype was counted between two and nine times. The DNA of the CDR3 is TGTGCCACCCCCAACCGTTTAGAGGGGGCACAGTCCTATGGCTACACCTTC. It translates to CATPNRLEGAQSYGYTF. The V and J genes are TRBV6-6 and TRBJ1-2, with TRBD1 matching over 7 bases. Germline V gene lookup returns CDR1 MNHNY and CDR2 SVGAGI (reference sequence). The CDR3 covers 17 residues. Unmatched junction bases numbered 21, after V lost 10 bases and J lost 4 bases.

This sequence joins TRBV7-2 and TRBJ2-1, with TRBD2 identical over 9 bases. V was pared by 1 base and J by 6 bases, with 4 bases of the junction left unmatched. CDR1 and CDR2 (germline): SGHTA, FQGNSA. The CDR3 totals 15 residues. Written as DNA, the CDR3 is TGTGCCAGCAGCTTAGGGGGTAGCGGGAGCAATGAGCAGTTCTTC. As protein: CASSLGGSGSNEQFF.

The chain recombines TRBV11-2 with TRBJ2-2; D might be TRBD1 (5 bases). V was clipped by 1 base and J by 0 bases, with 12 bases between them. The CDR3 is 17 amino acids. Germline V gene data show CDR1 as SGHAT and CDR2 as FQNNGV. In nucleotides, the CDR3 is TGTGCCAGCAGCTTAGTGATCTGGACAACGAACACCGGGGAGCTGTTTTTT. This encodes CASSLVIWTTNTGELFF.

The chain links TRBV4-1 to TRBJ1-2; 8 nucleotides agree with TRBD1. V gave up 3 bases and J gave up 5 bases; unmatched junction bases: 8. In germline, CDR1 is MGHRA, CDR2 YSYEKL. The CDR3 length is 15 residues. The CDR3 bases are TGCGCCAGCAGCCAGATGACAGGGGAGGGATATGGCTACACCTTC. Translating it yields CASSQMTGEGYGYTF.

The V gene is TRBV7-3, the J gene TRBJ2-1, with D unresolved. This CDR3 spans 14 amino acids. The V end lost 1 base, the J end lost 4 bases, and 8 bases lay between the germline ends. Germline CDR1 reads SGHTA; CDR2 reads FQGTGA. The CDR3 DNA follows: TGTGCCAGCAGCTTAAGTCCGGCGTACAATGAGCAGTTCTTC. It codes for CASSLSPAYNEQFF.

This clonotype came up a few times. The V gene is TRBV7-2, the J gene TRBJ2-7; 7 nucleotides line up with TRBD2. V dropped 1 base and J dropped 0; count of bases not matched to a gene: 6. This CDR3 contains 16 residues. The germline gives CDR1 SGHTA, CDR2 FQGNSA. This chain's CDR3 is CASSLDWGGSSYEQYF. CDR3 DNA: TGTGCCAGCAGCTTAGATTGGGGCGGGAGCTCCTACGAGCAGTACTTC. Using reference TRBV7-2 and TRBJ2-7 for the parts outside the CDR3, the full variable domain is GAGVSQSPSNKVTEKGKDVELRCDPISGHTALYWYRQSLGQGLEFLIYFQGNSAPDKSGLPSDRFSAERTGGSVSTLTIQRTQQEDSAVYLCASSLDWGGSSYEQYFGPGTRLTVT.

The V call is TRBV11-2, the J call TRBJ2-7; TRBD2 might be the D (6 bases). Germline CDR1 is SGHAT and CDR2 is FQNNGV. V lost 2 bases and J lost 0, with 14 bases in between. This CDR3 is built from 16 residues. The CDR3 sequence is CASSLWGVPSSYEQYF. CDR3 DNA sequence: TGTGCCAGCAGCTTATGGGGGGTGCCGAGCTCCTACGAGCAGTACTTC.

The table lists this clonotype with many counts. The chain uses TRBV28 and TRBJ2-7; TRBD2 matches 13 bases. This CDR3 is 16 amino acids long. CDR1 and CDR2 from the germline V gene are MDHEN and SYDVKM. The V gene end was trimmed by 5 bases and the J gene end by 2 bases; junction bases not matched to a gene: 6. The chain's CDR3 is CASSLPGLAGPYEQYF. For the CDR3, the DNA is TGTGCCAGCAGTCTGCCGGGACTAGCGGGACCCTACGAGCAGTACTTC.

CDR3 protein: CASSARGRYEQYF. The DNA of the CDR3 is TGTGCCAGCAGCGCCAGGGGCCGATACGAGCAGTACTTC. The chain links TRBV7-6 to TRBJ2-7; a weak D match, TRBD1 (6 bases). CDR1 and CDR2 (germline): SGHVS, FNYEAQ. There are 13 residues in the CDR3. Trimming shortened V by 5 bases and J by 4 bases, and 12 bases separated the two germline ends.

The rearrangement joins TRBV12-3 or TRBV12-4 to TRBJ1-2, with 7 nucleotides matching TRBD1. The CDR3 spans 16 residues. With 5 bases clipped from V and 6 bases from J, the junction kept 15 bases outside the gene matches. CDR3 bases: TGTGCCAGCAGTCTCGACAGGGAAGGAGAGCTAAATGGCTACACCTTC. Protein product: CASSLDREGELNGYTF.

The V gene is TRBV12-3 or TRBV12-4, the J gene TRBJ2-2; TRBD2 matches at 13 bases. The CDR3 length is 18 residues. V lost 5 bases, J lost 5 bases, and 11 bases stayed unmatched. CDR3 DNA sequence: TGTGCCAGCAGTACCATGAGACTAGCGGGAGGACGTACCGGGGAGCTGTTTTTT. This sequence encodes CASSTMRLAGGRTGELFF.

This clonotype was counted a few times. The gene calls are TRBV4-1 and TRBJ2-1; D not resolved. CDR3 size: 13 residues. The ends were cut back, 4 bases at V and 9 bases at J, with 13 bases in the middle. Germline assignment: CDR1 MGHRA and CDR2 YSYEKL. The CDR3 DNA follows: TGCGCCAGCAGCCTCCTCCGGGTCGGTGAGCAGTTCTTC. Translation: CASSLLRVGEQFF.

The chain is built from TRBV2 and TRBJ2-1; D not resolved. V lost 7 bases, J lost 0 bases, and 10 bases lay in between. CDR3 length equals 14 residues. Per the germline V gene, CDR1 is SNHLY and CDR2 is FYNNEI. The CDR3 coding sequence is TGTGCCAGCAACGCCGGGTCCTCCTACAATGAGCAGTTCTTC. The encoded protein is CASNAGSSYNEQFF.